The 26 T cell receptor beta chains listed next were all sequenced from one sample in a study of neurological immune-mediated disorders. A single record per CDR3 protein comes from TCRdb applying MiXCR to the 5' RACE reads. In the table there are 70,000 to 95,000 distinct CDR3 sequences, 13% to 15% of which are singletons. Sequencing used PBMCs. Receptors were obtained from a woman between 50 and 59 years old in good health.

There are many counts of this clonotype. The chain employs TRBV5-8 and TRBJ2-2; 8 bases line up with TRBD1. The trim removed 4 bases at V and 1 base at J, leaving 3 bases unmatched. Germline V lookup: CDR1 SGHTS, CDR2 YDEGEE. This CDR3 spans 15 amino acids. The CDR3 spells CASSTGTGNTGELFF. The CDR3 DNA reads as TGTGCCAGCAGCACCGGGACAGGGAACACCGGGGAGCTGTTTTTT.

This clonotype appeared many times. The V gene is TRBV7-3, the J gene TRBJ2-1; tentative D call: TRBD2 (5 bases). Trimming left V 1 base short and J 5 bases short, with 15 bases between. The CDR3 totals 16 residues. Germline CDR1 and CDR2: SGHTA and FQGTGA. The CDR3 is CASSLNTGLLNNEQFF. In DNA form, the CDR3 reads TGTGCCAGCAGCTTAAATACCGGACTTCTTAACAATGAGCAGTTCTTC.

This clonotype occurred many times. The CDR3 nucleotides are TGTGCCAGCAGTACAGGGGTTTGGGACCAGTTCTTC. Amino acids: CASSTGVWDQFF. This rearrangement joins TRBV12-3 or TRBV12-4 to TRBJ2-1; 7 bases fit TRBD1. The CDR3 length is 12 residues. Unmatched junction bases numbered 8, after V lost 5 bases and J lost 13 bases.

This clonotype has ten or more counts. The rearrangement links TRBV5-1 to TRBJ1-5, with D unclear. Germline V lookup: CDR1 SGHRS, CDR2 YFSETQ. The V end was cut by 0 bases, the J end by 7 bases, with 14 bases between. The CDR3 covers 15 residues. CDR3 protein: CASSLVQREDQPQHF. Here the CDR3 DNA reads TGCGCCAGCAGCTTGGTCCAGAGGGAGGACCAGCCCCAGCATTTT. Supplemented by reference TRBV5-1 and TRBJ1-5, the full variable domain reads KAGVTQTPRYLIKTRGQQVTLSCSPISGHRSVSWYQQTPGQGLQFLFEYFSETQRNKGNFPGRFSGRQFSNSRSEMNVSTLELGDSALYLCASSLVQREDQPQHFGDGTRLSIL.

This clonotype was recorded many times. The J gene is TRBJ2-1, the V gene TRBV7-3, with TRBD2 matching 10 bases. From germline, CDR1 is SGHTA and CDR2 FQGTGA. With 4 bases clipped from V and 8 bases from J, the junction kept 17 bases outside the gene matches. The CDR3 has 18 residues. For the CDR3, the DNA is TGTGCCAGCAGCTCCCGGGGGAGACTAGCGGGTGGTGGGGATGAGCAGTTCTTC. It encodes CASSSRGRLAGGGDEQFF.

The sample holds many counts of this clonotype. The J gene is TRBJ2-1, the V gene TRBV6-5; no clear D. CDR3 length: 18 amino acids. Trimming pared 0 bases from V and 3 bases from J, leaving 18 bases between. The V gene's germline CDR1 is MNHEY and CDR2 SVGAGI. Written as DNA, the CDR3 is TGTGCCAGCAGTTACTCCGGGTCGATTTCATCCTACTACAATGAGCAGTTCTTC. It specifies CASSYSGSISSYYNEQFF.

This clonotype came up many times. The genes are TRBV6-5 and TRBJ2-2; D may be TRBD2 (6 bases). Germline values: CDR1 MNHEY, CDR2 SVGAGI. CDR3 length: 15 residues. The V end lost 6 bases, the J end lost 1 base, and 12 bases lay between the germline ends. The CDR3 DNA reads TGTGCCAGCAGGAGGGACTTGCAGAACACCGGGGAGCTGTTTTTT. Its protein is CASRRDLQNTGELFF.

There are many counts of this clonotype. The rearrangement uses TRBV20-1 and TRBJ2-3; TRBD2 matches at 9 bases. Germline V gene sequence: CDR1 DFQATT, CDR2 SNEGSKA (reference sequence). After removal of 1 base from V and 0 bases from J, the junction contained 5 bases not matched to a gene. The CDR3 is made up of 16 amino acids. The CDR3 here is CSARVQTSGSTDTQYF. In nucleotides, the CDR3 is TGCAGTGCTAGAGTCCAAACTAGCGGGAGCACAGATACGCAGTATTTT.

This clonotype was detected many times. The CDR3 region is CATSDQNSGSYNEQFF. The CDR3 bases are TGTGCCACCAGTGATCAGAATAGCGGGAGTTACAATGAGCAGTTCTTC. The V gene is TRBV24-1, the J gene TRBJ2-1; 9 bases map to TRBD2. The germline V gene has CDR1 KGHDR and CDR2 SFDVKD. The CDR3 runs to 16 residues. The V segment lost 3 bases and the J segment 4 bases; nucleotides outside the gene matches: 6.

This clonotype was observed at least ten times. The CDR3 DNA reads as TGCAGTGCTAGAGATCAAGGCAGAAACACAGATACGCAGTATTTT. It specifies CSARDQGRNTDTQYF. The rearrangement joins TRBV20-1 to TRBJ2-3; no reliable D call. This CDR3 has 15 residues. V lost 0 bases to trimming and J lost 2 bases, with 12 bases between them. CDR1 is DFQATT, CDR2 SNEGSKA, per germline (reference sequence).

This clonotype turned up a few times. V is TRBV5-1 and J is TRBJ1-1, with D hard to call. CDR3 size: 14 residues. The germline CDR1 and CDR2 sequences are SGHRS and YFSETQ. The V end lost 2 bases, the J end lost 2 bases, and 10 bases lay between the germline ends. The CDR3 DNA reads as TGCGCCAGCAGCTTTAACGTTCTAAACACTGAAGCTTTCTTT. Its translation: CASSFNVLNTEAFF.

This clonotype was recorded many times. This rearrangement joins TRBV14 to TRBJ2-1; D unclear. Trimming took 3 bases from V and 5 from J, leaving 11 bases between them. Germline V gene data show CDR1 as SGHDN and CDR2 as FVKESK. This CDR3 region has 14 residues. CDR3 sequence (DNA): TGTGCCAGCAGCCACATTGGACGGAACAATGAGCAGTTCTTC. Its protein is CASSHIGRNNEQFF.

This clonotype has a count of ten or more. CDR3: CASSLYRGVSYNEQFF. As DNA, the CDR3 is TGTGCCAGCAGTTTATACAGGGGGGTATCCTACAATGAGCAGTTCTTC. The chain links TRBV28 to TRBJ2-1, with TRBD1 identical over 8 bases. Germline V CDR1 and CDR2: MDHEN, SYDVKM. This CDR3 contains 16 residues. With 1 base clipped from V and 1 base from J, the junction kept 3 bases outside the gene matches.

V usage is TRBV5-1 and J usage is TRBJ2-1, with 8 positions matching TRBD2. Germline CDR1 SGHRS, CDR2 YFSETQ. The junction had 8 bases not matched to a gene; V was cut back by 4 bases and J by 5 bases. This CDR3 comprises 15 residues. The CDR3 DNA reads TGCGCCAGCAGCCCCAGCGGGGGTCGGAACAATGAGCAGTTCTTC. Translated, it gives CASSPSGGRNNEQFF. Based on the CDR3 plus reference TRBV5-1 and TRBJ2-1, the full variable domain is KAGVTQTPRYLIKTRGQQVTLSCSPISGHRSVSWYQQTPGQGLQFLFEYFSETQRNKGNFPGRFSGRQFSNSRSEMNVSTLELGDSALYLCASSPSGGRNNEQFFGPGTRLTVL.

This clonotype was seen repeatedly, ten times or more. This chain joins TRBV20-1 and TRBJ1-1, with 7 bases fitting TRBD1. Looked up from germline, CDR1 is DFQATT and CDR2 is SNEGSKA (reference sequence). The CDR3 is 13 residues long. J lost 1 base, V lost 6 bases, and 5 bases had no gene match. The CDR3 loop is CSANTGANTEAFF. The CDR3 bases are TGCAGTGCCAATACAGGGGCGAACACTGAAGCTTTCTTT.

This clonotype has a count of ten or more. The chain couples TRBV27 to TRBJ2-7; 10 bases fit TRBD2. This CDR3 is 15 amino acids long. Germline V gene data show CDR1 as MNHEY and CDR2 as SMNVEV (reference sequence). The trim removed 7 bases at V and 0 bases at J, leaving 6 bases unmatched. The DNA of the CDR3 is TGTGCCAGCAACCCAAGGACTAGCGGCTCCTACGAGCAGTACTTC. This sequence encodes CASNPRTSGSYEQYF.

This chain uses TRBV7-2 with TRBJ1-1, with D uncertain. With 5 bases removed from V and 4 bases from J, the gap between germline ends came to 20 bases. The CDR3 has 16 residues. CDR1 SGHTA and CDR2 FQGNSA come from the germline V gene. CDR3 protein: CASSIQVLTQPTEAFF. CDR3 nucleotides: TGTGCCAGCAGCATCCAGGTTCTCACACAACCCACTGAAGCTTTCTTT.

This clonotype has just a few counts. The DNA is left out, because the CDR3 cannot be placed on it with certainty; the CDR3 is given as TCRdb lists it. J is TRBJ2-3 and V is TRBV10-2; the D call TRBD2 from the table was never checked on the DNA. CDR1 and CDR2 (germline): WSHSY, SAAADI. The CDR3 numbers 13 amino acids, ends counted. CDR3 sequence reads: CASSEFGDGALYF.

This clonotype has a count of ten or more. The chain links TRBV6-4 to TRBJ2-1; 7 bases match TRBD1. J lost 0 bases, V lost 6 bases, and 8 bases had no gene match. The CDR3 sequence is 16 residues long. CDR1 MRHNA and CDR2 SNTAGT come from the germline V gene. Here the CDR3 reads CASRGLAGGSYNEQFF. The CDR3 region has the DNA TGTGCCAGCAGAGGGCTGGCAGGGGGCTCCTACAATGAGCAGTTCTTC.

Worth noting for this clonotype: Since a much larger clone is just one base distant, this may be a read error. The chain recombines TRBV28 with TRBJ2-3; a weak D match, TRBD1 (5 bases). Germline V CDR1 and CDR2: MDHEN, SYDVKM. V lost 8 bases to trimming and J lost 6 bases, with 15 bases between them. This CDR3 has 13 amino acids. In DNA, the CDR3 is TGTGCCAGCCCAACTCACAGGCGGGATACGCAGTATTTT. It codes for CASPTHRRDTQYF.

In nucleotides, the CDR3 is TGTGCCTGGAGTGAGGAAACAGGCACTGAAGCTTTCTTT. Encoded protein: CAWSEETGTEAFF. The V and J genes are TRBV30 and TRBJ1-1; D perhaps matches TRBD1 (5 bases). The CDR3 totals 13 residues. V was cut by 1 base and J by 4 bases, with 10 bases left in between. Germline V lookup: CDR1 GTSNPN, CDR2 SVGIG (reference sequence).

The genes are TRBV19 and TRBJ2-7; 8 positions agree with TRBD2. The CDR3 has 16 amino acids. V gave up 7 bases and J gave up 0 bases; unmatched junction bases: 11. Germline-derived CDR1 and CDR2 are LNHDA and SQIVND (reference sequence). CDR3 bases: TGTGCCAGTAACAAGATGGGCGGGAGGACCTCCTACGAGCAGTACTTC. Protein product: CASNKMGGRTSYEQYF.

The sample holds many counts of this clonotype. V is TRBV5-1 and J is TRBJ2-1, with 9 bases fitting TRBD1. Germline trimming cut 4 bases from V and 4 bases from J; bases unmatched to any gene: 12. The CDR3 has 17 residues. The germline V gene encodes CDR1 SGHRS and CDR2 YFSETQ. In DNA form, the CDR3 reads TGCGCCAGCAGCCCAGTCACAGGGGGCCCCTCGTACAATGAGCAGTTCTTC. Translated: CASSPVTGGPSYNEQFF.

V usage is TRBV7-3 and J usage is TRBJ2-7, with D perhaps assigned TRBD1 or TRBD2 (5 bases each). Trimming pared 5 bases from V and 0 bases from J, leaving 11 bases between. Germline assignment: CDR1 SGHTA and CDR2 FQGTGA. This CDR3 comprises 14 residues. The CDR3: CASSPEGHSYEQYF. The CDR3 DNA reads as TGTGCCAGCAGCCCAGAGGGGCACTCCTACGAGCAGTACTTC.

This clonotype has a count of ten or more. The chain has TRBV15 and TRBJ2-7, with D perhaps matching TRBD2 (6 bases). Germline CDR1 reads LNHNV; CDR2 reads YYDKDF (reference sequence). Trimming stripped 1 base from V and 5 bases from J, with 18 bases between. This CDR3 spans 16 amino acids. In nucleotides, the CDR3 is TGTGCCACCAGCAGAGGGACCGGGAGCTACCCTGACGAGCAGTACTTC. Encoded protein: CATSRGTGSYPDEQYF.

This clonotype was recorded at least ten times. The V and J genes are TRBV12-3 or TRBV12-4 and TRBJ2-7, with 8 nucleotides matching TRBD1. The CDR3 contains 18 residues. Trimming at V came to 6 bases and at J to 2 bases, leaving 18 bases not matched to a gene. CDR3 DNA: TGTGCCAGCAGCTCATCCCCCGGGACAGGAGAGGTGACCTACGAGCAGTACTTC. Encoded protein: CASSSSPGTGEVTYEQYF.